This T cell receptor beta chain originates from a study of blood T cell repertoires in COVID-19. Study summary: Sites across the United States, Italy and Spain contributed samples from acute and convalescent COVID-19.

Trimming stripped 4 bases from V and 8 bases from J, with 8 bases between. Germline-derived CDR1 and CDR2 are MGHRA and YSYEKL. This CDR3 is 12 amino acids long. The table came from immunoSEQ multiplex PCR; TCRdb's copy has only in-frame clones and leaves some out. The data contain roughly 78,000 clones, more than 75% of them singletons. This clone appeared once. This chain joins TRBV4-1 and TRBJ1-4; tentative D call: TRBD1 (6 bases). Specimen: peripheral blood. The sequence derives from a woman aged 60-75 years with acute or convalescent COVID-19. The CDR3 sequence is CASSRTDEKLFF. The DNA for the CDR3 is TGCGCCAGCAGCCGGACAGACGAAAAACTGTTTTTT.